What follows are 22 T cell receptor beta chains derived from one specimen sequenced in a study of shared clonotypes between healthy human individuals. Repertoires were generated with immunoSEQ multiplex PCR, while TCRdb's copy carries only in-frame clones and drops some. Counted here are about 660,000 clones, approximately 79% occurring once; the ten biggest clones make up approximately 1.7%. The sequencing input was memory CD4+ T cells sorted from blood. Subset given: CD45RA-negative fraction. These receptor sequences come from a woman in her twenties or thirties in good health.

This clone was counted a single time. The chain carries TRBV30 and TRBJ2-5; 15 bases map to TRBD2. The J call may be wrong; the DNA end is better matched by TRBJ2-7. CDR1 is GTSNPN and CDR2 is SVGIG in the germline V gene (reference sequence). This CDR3 comprises 16 residues. The CDR3 sequence: CAWSGTSGRALYEQYF. The CDR3 DNA is TGTGCCTGGAGTGGGACTAGCGGGAGGGCCCTCTACGAGCAGTACTTC.

V is TRBV28 and J is TRBJ1-2; D uncertain. CDR1 and CDR2 (germline): MDHEN, SYDVKM. Trimming removed 3 bases at V and 8 bases at J, with 28 bases between. CDR3 size: 18 residues. In DNA, the CDR3 is TGTGCCAGCAGTTTTGGAGCGGTTTCTTCTAGGAGGGCGGAGGGCTACACCTTC. Translation gives CASSFGAVSSRRAEGYTF.

Here the CDR3 DNA reads TGCAGCGTTGAATCCCAGCATCTGGAGACCCAGTACTTC. It codes for CSVESQHLETQYF. The chain recombines TRBV29-1 with TRBJ2-5; D is unresolved. The CDR3 length is 13 residues. The V gene lost 2 bases and the J gene lost 5 bases, with 12 bases spanning the gap. Germline V CDR1 and CDR2: SQVTM, ANQGSEA.

This rearrangement joins TRBV9 to TRBJ2-6; D not certain. In germline, CDR1 is SGDLS, CDR2 YYNGEE. The ends were cut back, 3 bases at V and 1 base at J, with 14 bases in the middle. The CDR3 consists of 17 residues. The CDR3 spells CASSERSSGSGANVLTF. The CDR3 DNA is TGTGCCAGCAGCGAACGTTCTTCAGGTTCTGGGGCCAACGTCCTGACTTTC.

The chain is built from TRBV15 and TRBJ1-5; tentatively, D is TRBD1 (5 bases). The germline V gene encodes CDR1 LNHNV and CDR2 YYDKDF (reference sequence). V lost 2 bases to trimming and J lost 4 bases, with 12 bases between them. The CDR3 runs 15 residues. CDR3 in DNA: TGTGCCACCAGCAGATCTCTCAGGGAAAATCAGCCCCAGCATTTT. This sequence encodes CATSRSLRENQPQHF.

J is TRBJ2-1 and V is TRBV5-1; 7 bases are shared with TRBD1. This CDR3 comprises 13 residues. Germline CDR1 is SGHRS and CDR2 is YFSETQ. J gave up 8 bases and V 4 bases, and 6 bases lay outside the gene matches. The DNA of the CDR3 is TGCGCCAGCAGCCATGACAGGGCCCATGAGCAGTTCTTC. Translation gives CASSHDRAHEQFF.

This chain uses TRBV19 with TRBJ1-2, with unresolved D. Germline V lookup: CDR1 LNHDA, CDR2 SQIVND (reference sequence). The CDR3 length is 13 residues. V shed 7 bases and J shed 3 bases, with 12 bases lying between them. CDR3 sequence (DNA): TGTGCCAGTACTGAGAGGGCGGACTATGGCTACACCTTC. This codes for CASTERADYGYTF.

This sequence joins TRBV27 and TRBJ2-1; tentatively, D is TRBD2 (6 bases). The V end was cut by 5 bases, the J end by 6 bases, with 11 bases between. Germline V gene lookup returns CDR1 MNHEY and CDR2 SMNVEV (reference sequence). This CDR3 spans 13 amino acids. In nucleotides, the CDR3 is TGTGCCAGCAGTCCCACAGCGGGCAATGAGCAGTTCTTC. This encodes CASSPTAGNEQFF.

This clone has only a few counts. This chain joins TRBV29-1 and TRBJ2-7; D might be TRBD1 (5 bases). CDR1 is SQVTM, CDR2 ANQGSEA, per germline. V was pared by 7 bases and J by 4 bases, with 14 bases between. This CDR3 comprises 12 residues. Here the CDR3 DNA reads TGCAGCGCCCAAGAGACAGATTACGAGCAGTACTTC. Amino acid sequence: CSAQETDYEQYF.

The J gene is TRBJ1-2, the V gene TRBV28; no definite D call. Germline values: CDR1 MDHEN, CDR2 SYDVKM. The CDR3 extends over 13 amino acids. Trimming pared 3 bases from V and 7 bases from J, leaving 12 bases between. This CDR3 reads CASSLSTIRGYTF. CDR3 nucleotides: TGTGCCAGCAGTTTGTCCACAATTCGTGGCTACACCTTC.

The chain has TRBV27 and TRBJ2-2; perhaps TRBD1 as D (6 bases). The V gene lost 6 bases and the J gene lost 3 bases, with 17 bases spanning the gap. This CDR3 spans 16 amino acids. The germline CDR1 and CDR2 sequences are MNHEY and SMNVEV (reference sequence). CDR3 DNA: TGTGCCAGCAGAGGATCCGCCGGGACACACACCGGGGAGCTGTTTTTT. Encoded protein: CASRGSAGTHTGELFF.

This sequence joins TRBV11-3 and TRBJ2-6; possibly TRBD2 for D (5 bases). V was pared by 1 base and J by 0 bases, with 7 bases between. CDR3 length: 16 amino acids. Germline CDR1 SGHNT, CDR2 YENEEA. The CDR3 DNA is TGTGCCAGCAGCTTAGGCGGGTTCTCTGGGGCCAACGTCCTGACTTTC. It encodes CASSLGGFSGANVLTF.

The genes are TRBV29-1 and TRBJ2-5; the D gene is possibly TRBD2 (6 bases). The CDR3 consists of 12 residues. V lost 6 bases, J lost 5 bases, and 13 bases lay in between. Germline loops: CDR1 SQVTM, CDR2 ANQGSEA. CDR3 residues: CSVVGLAETQYF. CDR3 coding DNA: TGCAGCGTGGTGGGACTCGCGGAGACCCAGTACTTC.

The genes are TRBV19 and TRBJ1-2, with D unclear. The CDR3 runs to 15 residues. The V end lost 2 bases, the J end lost 1 base, and 11 bases lay between the germline ends. CDR1 LNHDA and CDR2 SQIVND come from the germline V gene (reference sequence). The CDR3 reads CASSISPAVNYGYTF. The CDR3, as DNA: TGTGCCAGTAGTATATCTCCAGCCGTTAACTATGGCTACACCTTC.

On this clone itself: Other nucleotide sequences from this sample produce the same CDR3. The chain is built from TRBV2 and TRBJ2-6; D uncertain. Germline CDR1 and CDR2: SNHLY and FYNNEI. V was shortened by 4 bases and J by 0 bases, with 4 bases between the two germline ends. The CDR3 totals 14 residues. CDR3 DNA sequence: TGTGCCAGCAGTGTCCGCTCTGGGGCCAACGTCCTGACTTTC. Protein: CASSVRSGANVLTF.

This clone was seen only a few times. This rearrangement joins TRBV5-4 to TRBJ2-3, with 11 bases fitting TRBD1. Trimming cost V 5 bases and J 5 bases; bases outside gene matches: 10. CDR1 and CDR2 from the germline V gene are SGHNT and YYREEE (reference sequence). The CDR3 contains 16 residues. CDR3 DNA: TGTGCCAGCAGAGCTACCGGGACAGGGGGTTTAGATACGCAGTATTTT. This encodes CASRATGTGGLDTQYF.

This chain joins TRBV6-4 and TRBJ2-1; 13 bases agree with TRBD2. Germline-derived CDR1 and CDR2 are MRHNA and SNTAGT. The CDR3 spans 16 residues. V was clipped by 7 bases and J by 5 bases; unmatched bases: 8. In DNA form, the CDR3 reads TGTGCCAGCAAAAGGACTAGCGGGAGTCTGCACAATGAGCAGTTCTTC. Translating it yields CASKRTSGSLHNEQFF.

The rearrangement joins TRBV4-2 to TRBJ2-7, with TRBD2 matching over 7 bases. This CDR3 contains 15 residues. From germline, CDR1 is LGHNA and CDR2 YNFKEQ. The V gene end was trimmed by 0 bases and the J gene end by 2 bases; junction bases not matched to a gene: 4. CDR3 DNA sequence: TGTGCCAGCAGCCAAGAATCAGCGGGAACCTACGAGCAGTACTTC. Protein sequence: CASSQESAGTYEQYF.

This rearrangement joins TRBV15 to TRBJ1-5, with a tentative D call TRBD1 (5 bases). With 1 base removed from V and 5 bases from J, the gap between germline ends came to 12 bases. The CDR3 loop spans 15 amino acids. Germline CDR1 LNHNV, CDR2 YYDKDF (reference sequence). Here the CDR3 DNA reads TGTGCCACCAGCAGAGGGGGGGGTTTGGATCAGCCCCAGCATTTT. Residues: CATSRGGGLDQPQHF.

V usage is TRBV7-8 and J usage is TRBJ1-2; D is unclear. Germline V CDR1 and CDR2: SGHVS, FQNEAQ. V dropped 2 bases and J dropped 6 bases, with 13 bases sitting between them. The CDR3 covers 14 residues. The CDR3: CASSLSRSSDGYTF. The CDR3 region has the DNA TGTGCCAGCAGCTTATCAAGGTCGTCCGATGGCTACACCTTC.

V and J are TRBV30 and TRBJ1-5, with TRBD1 as a possible D gene (5 bases). Trimming left V 3 bases short and J 5 bases short, with 11 bases between. Germline V gene data show CDR1 as GTSNPN and CDR2 as SVGIG (reference sequence). CDR3 length: 13 amino acids. This CDR3 is CAWRKGSDQPQHF. CDR3 in DNA: TGTGCCTGGAGGAAGGGGTCCGATCAGCCCCAGCATTTT.

This clone came up once. The chain links TRBV2 to TRBJ2-2, with 7 bases matching TRBD2. Looked up from germline, CDR1 is SNHLY and CDR2 is FYNNEI. V lost 5 bases, J lost 6 bases, and 9 bases stayed unmatched. This CDR3 has 15 residues. The DNA for the CDR3 is TGTGCCAGCAGTCGGATGACTAGCCAGCCCGGGGAGCTGTTTTTT. Amino acid sequence: CASSRMTSQPGELFF. Full variable domain (remainder filled in from reference TRBV2 and TRBJ2-2): EPEVTQTPSHQVTQMGQEVILRCVPISNHLYFYWYRQILGQKVEFLVSFYNNEISEKSEIFDDQFSVERPDGSNFTLKIRSTKLEDSAMYFCASSRMTSQPGELFFGEGSRLTVL.